This TCR beta chain comes out of a study of blood T cells in healthy people across ages. Overall study results and limits: Greater diversity and more naive CD4+ cells were seen in long-lived donors than in aged donors.

In germline, CDR1 is DFQATT, CDR2 SNEGSKA (reference sequence). The CDR3 is 14 amino acids. V was cut by 2 bases and J by 1 base, with 8 bases left in between. Sample-barcoded 5' priming and a J-beta primer mix drove a second PCR of 7 to 11 cycles. Tagging of each cDNA molecule was performed by a template-switch adaptor with 12 random nucleotides. TCRdb independently ran MiXCR on the 5' RACE reads; one entry per CDR3 protein. The data show over 950,000 distinct CDR3 sequences, more than 30% seen once. A remark on this clonotype: Its matching antigen is unknown.

Total RNA amounts of at least 5 micrograms were extracted per sample. Source material: blood. The rearrangement uses TRBV20-1 and TRBJ2-2; a possible D gene is TRBD1 (5 bases). This receptor was taken from a man younger than 35 in good health. CDR3 in DNA: TGCAGTGCTAGACTGACAGAGAACACCGGGGAGCTGTTTTTT. Residues: CSARLTENTGELFF.